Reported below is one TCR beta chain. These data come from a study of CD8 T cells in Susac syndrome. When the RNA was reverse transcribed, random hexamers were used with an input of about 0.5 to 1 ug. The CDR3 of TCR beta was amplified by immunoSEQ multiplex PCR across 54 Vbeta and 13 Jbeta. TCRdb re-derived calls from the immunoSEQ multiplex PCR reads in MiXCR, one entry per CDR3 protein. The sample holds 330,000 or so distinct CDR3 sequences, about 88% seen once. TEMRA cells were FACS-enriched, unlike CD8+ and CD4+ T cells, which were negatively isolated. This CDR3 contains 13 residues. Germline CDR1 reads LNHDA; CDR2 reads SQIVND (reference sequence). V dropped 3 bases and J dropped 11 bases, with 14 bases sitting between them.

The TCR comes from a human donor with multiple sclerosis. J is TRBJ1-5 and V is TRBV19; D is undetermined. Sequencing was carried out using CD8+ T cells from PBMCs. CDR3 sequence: CASSILTGDAQHF. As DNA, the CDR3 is TGTGCCAGTAGTATCTTAACGGGAGACGCCCAGCATTTT. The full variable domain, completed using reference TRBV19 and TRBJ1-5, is DGGITQSPKYLFRKEGQNVTLSCEQNLNHDAMYWYRQDPGQGLRLIYYSQIVNDFQKGDIAEGYSVSREKKESFPLTVTSAQKNPTAFYLCASSILTGDAQHFGDGTRLSIL.